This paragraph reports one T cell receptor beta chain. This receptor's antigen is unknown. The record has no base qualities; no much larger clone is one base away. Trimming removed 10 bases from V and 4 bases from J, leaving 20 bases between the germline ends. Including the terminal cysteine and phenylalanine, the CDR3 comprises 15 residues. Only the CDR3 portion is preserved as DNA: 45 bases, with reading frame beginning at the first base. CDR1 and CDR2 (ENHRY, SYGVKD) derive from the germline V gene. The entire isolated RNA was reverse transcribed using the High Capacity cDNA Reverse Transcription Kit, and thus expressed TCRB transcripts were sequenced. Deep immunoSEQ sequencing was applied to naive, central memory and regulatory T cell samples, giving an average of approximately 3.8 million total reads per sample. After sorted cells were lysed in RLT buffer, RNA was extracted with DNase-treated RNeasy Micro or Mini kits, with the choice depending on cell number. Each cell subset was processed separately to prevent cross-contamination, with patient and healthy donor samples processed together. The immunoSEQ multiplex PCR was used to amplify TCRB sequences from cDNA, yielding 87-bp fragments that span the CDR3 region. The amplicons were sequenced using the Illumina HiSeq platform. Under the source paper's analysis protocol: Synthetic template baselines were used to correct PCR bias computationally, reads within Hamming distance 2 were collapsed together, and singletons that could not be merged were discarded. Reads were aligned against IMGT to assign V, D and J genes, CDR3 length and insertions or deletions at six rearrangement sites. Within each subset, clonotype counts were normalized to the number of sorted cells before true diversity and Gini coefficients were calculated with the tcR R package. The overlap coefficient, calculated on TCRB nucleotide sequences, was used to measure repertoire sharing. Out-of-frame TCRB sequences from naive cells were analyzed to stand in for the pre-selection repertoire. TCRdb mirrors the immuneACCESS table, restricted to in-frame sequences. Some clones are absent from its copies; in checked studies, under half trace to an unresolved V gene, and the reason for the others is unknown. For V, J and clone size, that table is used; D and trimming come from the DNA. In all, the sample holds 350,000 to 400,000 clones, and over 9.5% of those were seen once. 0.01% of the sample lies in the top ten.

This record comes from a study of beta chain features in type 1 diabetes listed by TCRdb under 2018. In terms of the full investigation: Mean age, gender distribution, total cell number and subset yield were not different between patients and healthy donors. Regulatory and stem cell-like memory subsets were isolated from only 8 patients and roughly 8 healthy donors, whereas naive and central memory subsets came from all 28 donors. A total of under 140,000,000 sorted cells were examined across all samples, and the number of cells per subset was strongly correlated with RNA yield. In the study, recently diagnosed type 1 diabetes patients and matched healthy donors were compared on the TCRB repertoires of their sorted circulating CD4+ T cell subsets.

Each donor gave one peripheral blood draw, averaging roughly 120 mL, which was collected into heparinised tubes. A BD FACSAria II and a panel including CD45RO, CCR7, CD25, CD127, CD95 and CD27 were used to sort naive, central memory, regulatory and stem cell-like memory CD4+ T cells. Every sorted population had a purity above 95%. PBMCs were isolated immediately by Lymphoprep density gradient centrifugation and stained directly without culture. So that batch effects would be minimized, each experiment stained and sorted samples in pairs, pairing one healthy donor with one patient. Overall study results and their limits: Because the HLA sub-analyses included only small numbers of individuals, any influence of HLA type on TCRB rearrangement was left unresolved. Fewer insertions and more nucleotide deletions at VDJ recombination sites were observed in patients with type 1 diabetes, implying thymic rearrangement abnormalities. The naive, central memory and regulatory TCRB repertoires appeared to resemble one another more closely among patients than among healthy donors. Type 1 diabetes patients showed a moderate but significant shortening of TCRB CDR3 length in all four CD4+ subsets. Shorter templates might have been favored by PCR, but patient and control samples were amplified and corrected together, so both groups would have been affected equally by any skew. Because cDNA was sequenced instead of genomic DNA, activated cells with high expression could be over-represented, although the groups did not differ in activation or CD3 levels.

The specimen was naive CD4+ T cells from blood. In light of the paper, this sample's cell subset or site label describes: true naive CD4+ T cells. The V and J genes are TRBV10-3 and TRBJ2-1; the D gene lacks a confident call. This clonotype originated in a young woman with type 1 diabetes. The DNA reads TGTGCCACCTTTCGTCCCCAGCCCGGGTACAATGAGCAGTTCTTC. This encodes CATFRPQPGYNEQFF.